This passage covers 6 T cell receptor beta chains from one sample sequenced in a study of siplizumab effects on memory and regulatory T cells. Here immunoSEQ multiplex PCR was the method, and the copy in TCRdb shows in-frame clones only, minus some. In the table there are some 100,000 clones, roughly 96% of which are singletons. Sequencing input: naive CD4+ T cells sorted from blood. These receptors were obtained from a human donor in good health.

The J gene is TRBJ2-3, the V gene TRBV10-1, with 11 nucleotides matching TRBD2. Germline V gene lookup returns CDR1 WNHNN and CDR2 SYGVQD (reference sequence). Trimming removed 1 base from V and 3 bases from J; junction bases left unmatched: 6. The CDR3 runs to 17 residues. CDR3 sequence: CASSEFGGLAGTDTQYF. DNA for the CDR3: TGCGCCAGCAGTGAGTTTGGCGGACTAGCGGGTACAGATACGCAGTATTTT.

This CDR3 reads CATATGTARQETQYF. The CDR3 DNA reads as TGTGCCACAGCAACCGGGACAGCACGCCAAGAGACCCAGTACTTC. The chain joins TRBV30 to TRBJ2-5, with 7 bases identical to TRBD1. CDR3 length: 15 amino acids. Germline CDR1 GTSNPN, CDR2 SVGIG (reference sequence). J lost 1 base, V lost 8 bases, and 13 bases had no gene match.

The chain has TRBV2 and TRBJ2-4; D is perhaps TRBD1 or TRBD2 (5 bases each). Germline V gene lookup returns CDR1 SNHLY and CDR2 FYNNEI. V lost 4 bases and J lost 1, with 14 bases in between. This CDR3 comprises 16 residues. CDR3 DNA sequence: TGTGCCAGCAGTGGGGACGCCAAGGGGGCCAAAAACATTCAGTACTTC. Amino acids: CASSGDAKGAKNIQYF.

The rearrangement joins TRBV5-4 to TRBJ2-7; 9 positions agree with TRBD1. The CDR3 contains 16 residues. V trimming: 2 bases; J trimming: 4 bases; junction bases outside the gene matches: 10. CDR1 and CDR2 (germline): SGHNT, YYREEE (reference sequence). DNA of the CDR3: TGTGCCAGCAGCTTAGTCCCGGGACAGGGTTGGTACGAGCAGTACTTC. It is translated as CASSLVPGQGWYEQYF. Looking up the rest from reference TRBV5-4 and TRBJ2-7 gives the full variable domain: ETGVTQSPTHLIKTRGQQVTLRCSSQSGHNTVSWYQQALGQGPQFIFQYYREEENGRGNFPPRFSGLQFPNYSSELNVNALELDDSALYLCASSLVPGQGWYEQYFGPGTRLTVT.

This sequence joins TRBV7-8 and TRBJ2-7; tentative D call: TRBD2 (6 bases). Trimming removed 8 bases at V and 0 bases at J, with 11 bases between. The CDR3 loop spans 13 amino acids. CDR1 and CDR2 from the germline V gene are SGHVS and FQNEAQ. CDR3 in amino acids: CASLRDSSYEQYF. The CDR3 region has the DNA TGTGCCAGCCTCCGGGACTCCTCCTACGAGCAGTACTTC.

The V call is TRBV7-3, the J call TRBJ1-1, with D uncertain. Trimming stripped 1 base from V and 4 bases from J, with 4 bases between. The CDR3 has 12 residues. The germline gives CDR1 SGHTA, CDR2 FQGTGA. The CDR3 loop reads CASSLRGTEAFF. The CDR3 DNA reads TGTGCCAGCAGCTTAAGGGGCACTGAAGCTTTCTTT.